This is a list of T cell receptor beta chains from one sample in a study of blood T cell repertoires in COVID-19. This table comes from immunoSEQ multiplex PCR, and its TCRdb copy is limited to in-frame clones, with some not included. Of some 8,300 clones detected, less than 90% appear once; the ten largest clones hold around 9%. The sequenced material came from peripheral blood. The receptors come from a man aged 55 to 70 with acute or convalescent COVID-19. The CDR3 runs from the conserved cysteine through the conserved F or W. The D gene is left open where the match is weak. Expanded clones are given a class, and other clones once, few, many or no size at all.

clone size,D gene,J gene,V gene,CDR3 DNA,CDR3 protein
NA,NA,TRBJ2-3,TRBV28,TGTGCCAGCAGTTTATTACAGGGAAGGAATACGCAGTATTTT,CASSLLQGRNTQYF
NA,NA,TRBJ1-5,TRBV5-8,TGTGCCAGCCGACCCCTCAGGGGCAATCAGCCCCAGCATTTT,CASRPLRGNQPQHF
NA,TRBD1,TRBJ1-6,TRBV7-9,TGTGCCAGCAGCTTTGACAGGGGTAATTCACCCCTCCACTTT,CASSFDRGNSPLHF
NA,TRBD2,TRBJ2-1,TRBV11-3,TGTGCCAGCACTAGCGGGGGGGCAGTAGGTGAGCAGTTCTTC,CASTSGGAVGEQFF
NA,NA,TRBJ1-6,TRBV19,TGTGCCAGTAGTTCTCAGGGTAAGGGTTCACCCCTCCACTTT,CASSSQGKGSPLHF
NA,NA,TRBJ1-5,TRBV18,TGTGCCAGCTCACCGAGCGGAATCAATCAGCCCCAGCATTTT,CASSPSGINQPQHF
NA,NA,TRBJ2-6,TRBV25-1,TGTGCCAGCAGTGATGCACGAGCGGTCAACGTCCTGACTTTC,CASSDARAVNVLTF
once,TRBD1,TRBJ1-1,TRBV5-8,TGTGCCAGCAGCGAATGGACAGGGGCGAACACTGAAGCTTTCTTT,CASSEWTGANTEAFF
once,NA,TRBJ2-1,TRBV11-2,TGTGCCAGCAGCCCGTTGACCACCTGGGCCCATGAGCAGTTCTTC,CASSPLTTWAHEQFF
NA,NA,TRBJ1-5,TRBV6-2/TRBV6-3,TGTGCCAGCAGTTATAGGGGGGGGCCCCAGCATTTT,CASSYRGGPQHF
NA,NA,TRBJ2-4,TRBV25-1,TGTGCCAGCAGTGAAGTAGACATTCAGTACTTC,CASSEVDIQYF
NA,TRBD2,TRBJ2-5,TRBV10-2,TGCGCCAGCAGTGAGTCGTTAGCGGGAGGTCCCTTAGAGACCCAGTACTTC,CASSESLAGGPLETQYF
NA,NA,TRBJ2-3,TRBV4-1,TGCGCCAGCAGCACCCACCGGGACATAAGCACAGATACGCAGTATTTT,CASSTHRDISTDTQYF
once,NA,TRBJ2-1,TRBV4-1,TGCGCCAGCAGCCAACCCCCAGGGCAACTCTCCTACAATGAGCAGTTCTTC,CASSQPPGQLSYNEQFF
few,NA,TRBJ1-3,TRBV27,TGTGCCAGCCGCCCCTCGGGGTATTCCGGAAACACCATATATTTT,CASRPSGYSGNTIYF
NA,NA,TRBJ2-7,TRBV27,TGTGCCAGCAGGGAGGCGGGTGGCGAGCAGTACTTC,CASREAGGEQYF
NA,NA,TRBJ2-1,TRBV12-5,TGTGCTAGTGGCCCCGACCTAGCTTTACTTACCAATGAGCAGTTCTTC,CASGPDLALLTNEQFF
few,NA,TRBJ1-6,TRBV9,TGTGCCAGCAGCCCCCGCGGGGGGATCAATTCACCCCTCCACTTT,CASSPRGGINSPLHF
few,NA,TRBJ2-7,TRBV4-1,TGCGCCAGCAGCCAAGGGGCAGGCTCCTACGAGCAGTACTTC,CASSQGAGSYEQYF
once,NA,TRBJ1-4,TRBV6-5,TGTGCCAGCAGTCCCCGTTCCGCAACTAATGAAAAACTGTTTTTT,CASSPRSATNEKLFF
NA,NA,TRBJ1-5,TRBV30,TGTGCCTGGAATCAAGGGGGCAATCAGCCCCAGCATTTT,CAWNQGGNQPQHF
NA,NA,TRBJ1-2,TRBV4-2,TGTGCCAGCAGCCCCCCGTACAACCCCTATGGCTACACCTTC,CASSPPYNPYGYTF
NA,TRBD2,TRBJ2-1,TRBV5-1,TGCGCCAGCAGCTTTTCCTCAGCGGGAGGGCCACAAAATGAGCAGTTCTTC,CASSFSSAGGPQNEQFF
NA,NA,TRBJ2-7,TRBV6-5,TGTGCCAGCAGTCTATTTCCCGAGCAGTACTTC,CASSLFPEQYF
NA,NA,TRBJ1-2,TRBV9,TGTGCCAGCAGCCCTCCTGCCACGACTTATGGCTACACCTTC,CASSPPATTYGYTF
few,TRBD1,TRBJ2-3,TRBV7-3,TGTGCCAGCAGCCCCGGGACAGGGTCAGATACGCAGTATTTT,CASSPGTGSDTQYF